The 26 T cell receptor beta chains below all came from one sample that was sequenced in a study of spatial heterogeneity in lung cancer. Sample time point: sample taken at primary tumor resection. Unsorted whole RNA from tumor, nontumor lung or frozen PBMC underwent sequencing. TCRdb recomputed calls from the 5' RACE reads with MiXCR, one row per CDR3 protein. The sample has 10,000 to 11,000 distinct CDR3 sequences, about 24% seen once. Sequencing used PBMCs, obtained at surgery. The receptors here all came from a female donor with early-stage non-small cell lung cancer.

The genes are TRBV27 and TRBJ1-2; D remains ambiguous. The CDR3 extends over 15 amino acids. Between the trimmed V and J ends, which lost 2 bases and 2 bases, there was a span of 12 bases. Per germline, CDR1 MNHEY and CDR2 SMNVEV (reference sequence). The CDR3 sequence is CASSLGPTKNYGYTF. As DNA, the CDR3 is TGTGCCAGCAGTTTAGGCCCTACGAAGAACTATGGCTACACCTTC.

This clonotype is medium-sized. This rearrangement joins TRBV6-5 to TRBJ1-2; 10 bases align to TRBD1. The CDR3 has 17 residues. J gave up 4 bases and V 4 bases, and 12 bases lay outside the gene matches. Per germline, CDR1 MNHEY and CDR2 SVGAGI. The CDR3 spells CASSSPAGTGEPYGYTF. Written as DNA, the CDR3 is TGTGCCAGCAGTTCCCCCGCCGGGACAGGGGAGCCCTATGGCTACACCTTC.

This clonotype showed up just a few times. The V call is TRBV29-1, the J call TRBJ2-3; possible D gene TRBD1, 6 bases. The CDR3 extends over 13 amino acids. V lost 2 bases and J lost 3, with 9 bases in between. Germline V gives CDR1 SQVTM, CDR2 ANQGSEA. The CDR3 nucleotides are TGCAGCGTTGAACTACAGGGAACAGATACGCAGTATTTT. This translates into CSVELQGTDTQYF.

The CDR3 protein is CASSPLGETQYF. The CDR3 DNA sequence: TGTGCCAGCAGCCCTTTGGGAGAGACCCAGTACTTC. The J gene is TRBJ2-5, the V gene TRBV11-1, with D hard to call. V was shortened by 5 bases and J by 4 bases, with 8 bases between the two germline ends. Germline V lookup: CDR1 SGHAT, CDR2 FQDESV (reference sequence). The CDR3 contains 12 residues.

Within the sample, this clonotype is medium-sized. The rearrangement joins TRBV20-1 to TRBJ2-3; no clear D. The CDR3 is 12 amino acids. Germline V gene data show CDR1 as DFQATT and CDR2 as SNEGSKA (reference sequence). V was shortened by 5 bases and J by 3 bases, with 9 bases between the two germline ends. CDR3 loop: CSARTTTDTQYF. DNA for the CDR3: TGCAGTGCTCGTACTACGACAGATACGCAGTATTTT.

This clonotype was observed many times. The V call is TRBV28, the J call TRBJ1-2; 8 bases align to TRBD1. Germline V gene sequence: CDR1 MDHEN, CDR2 SYDVKM. The CDR3 is 18 residues long. J lost 5 bases, V lost 6 bases, and 20 bases had no gene match. CDR3 sequence reads: CASSSLNLDRTGRYGYTF. CDR3 DNA: TGTGCCAGCAGCTCTCTGAATCTGGACAGGACAGGGCGGTATGGCTACACCTTC.

This clonotype is a singleton in its sample. The V call is TRBV11-1, the J call TRBJ1-1; D call uncertain. Trimming stripped 7 bases from V and 0 bases from J, with 9 bases between. From germline, CDR1 is SGHAT and CDR2 FQDESV (reference sequence). CDR3 length: 13 amino acids. The chain's CDR3 is CASTKDLNTEAFF. CDR3 coding DNA: TGTGCCAGCACCAAGGACCTGAACACTGAAGCTTTCTTT.

This clonotype is a singleton in its sample. A much larger clone differs from this one at a single base, so this may be a read error. The chain has TRBV6-2 or TRBV6-3 and TRBJ1-5, with D possibly being TRBD1 (5 bases). Germline V gene sequence: CDR1 MNHEY, CDR2 SVGEGT. V lost 5 bases, J lost 0 bases, and 17 bases lay in between. The CDR3 runs to 17 residues. CDR3 in DNA: TGTGCCAGCAGTACACCGACAGCTTCCGCTAGCAATCAGCCCCAGCATTTT. It codes for CASSTPTASASNQPQHF.

By share, this clonotype counts as medium-sized. V gene TRBV20-1 combines with J gene TRBJ1-1, with a possible D match to TRBD1 (6 bases). The V gene lost 5 bases and the J gene lost 5 bases, with 18 bases spanning the gap. This CDR3 comprises 14 residues. CDR1 DFQATT and CDR2 SNEGSKA come from the germline V gene (reference sequence). For the CDR3, the DNA is TGCAGTGCTCACAGATGGACAGCGAAGACTGAAGCTTTCTTT. It specifies CSAHRWTAKTEAFF.

This rearrangement joins TRBV19 to TRBJ1-6, with 7 bases matching TRBD1. Germline assignment: CDR1 LNHDA and CDR2 SQIVND (reference sequence). The CDR3 length is 15 residues. Germline trimming cut 4 bases from V and 10 bases from J; bases unmatched to any gene: 10. The CDR3 here is CASSNGQASDSPLHF. As DNA, the CDR3 is TGTGCCAGTAGTAACGGACAGGCCTCGGACTCACCCCTCCACTTT.

By its share, this clonotype is medium-sized. The rearrangement links TRBV11-2 to TRBJ1-1; D not resolved. Germline CDR1 SGHAT, CDR2 FQNNGV. Between the trimmed V and J ends, which lost 0 bases and 4 bases, there was a span of 9 bases. There are 14 residues in the CDR3. This CDR3 is CASSLEGKGTEAFF. CDR3 bases: TGTGCCAGCAGCTTAGAGGGGAAGGGCACTGAAGCTTTCTTT. The full variable domain, with the rest looked up from reference TRBV11-2 and TRBJ1-1, is EAGVAQSPRYKIIEKRQSVAFWCNPISGHATLYWYQQILGQGPKLLIQFQNNGVVDDSQLPKDRFSAERLKGVDSTLKIQPAKLEDSAVYLCASSLEGKGTEAFFGQGTRLTVV.

By sample share, this clonotype is medium-sized. The gene calls are TRBV3-1 and TRBJ1-1, with 8 positions matching TRBD1. The V segment lost 5 bases and the J segment 4 bases; nucleotides outside the gene matches: 6. Germline V gene lookup returns CDR1 LGHDT and CDR2 YNNKEL (reference sequence). The CDR3 loop spans 14 amino acids. CDR3 bases: TGTGCCAGCAGCACCACAGGGGGTGTCACTGAAGCTTTCTTT. This gives the protein CASSTTGGVTEAFF.

The genes are TRBV3-1 and TRBJ2-7, with TRBD2 matching 10 bases. Germline assignment: CDR1 LGHDT and CDR2 YNNKEL (reference sequence). J lost 1 base, V lost 4 bases, and 10 bases had no gene match. The CDR3 is made up of 17 amino acids. CDR3 nucleotides: TGTGCCAGCAGCCCGACCGTGGCACTAGCGGGATCCTACGAGCAGTACTTC. This sequence encodes CASSPTVALAGSYEQYF.

This clonotype has more than one count but fewer than ten. This chain links TRBV4-3 with TRBJ2-1, with 10 positions matching TRBD2. The germline gives CDR1 LGHNA, CDR2 YSLEER. The J segment lost 4 bases and the V segment lost 3 bases, leaving 6 bases of the junction unmatched. The CDR3 is 16 residues long. This CDR3 reads CASSQAIAGGYNEQFF. The CDR3 bases are TGCGCCAGCAGCCAGGCGATAGCGGGAGGTTACAATGAGCAGTTCTTC.

This clonotype was detected ten times or more. The V call is TRBV3-1, the J call TRBJ2-2; 13 nucleotides match TRBD2. Germline V gene sequence: CDR1 LGHDT, CDR2 YNNKEL (reference sequence). There are 18 residues in the CDR3. The J segment lost 7 bases and the V segment lost 2 bases, leaving 10 bases of the junction unmatched. The CDR3 loop reads CASSQNNGLAGVFGELFF. The CDR3 bases are TGTGCCAGCAGCCAAAACAACGGACTAGCGGGAGTGTTCGGGGAGCTGTTTTTT.

A few counts support this clonotype. The chain has TRBV29-1 and TRBJ2-2; D may be TRBD1 (5 bases). V dropped 6 bases and J dropped 5 bases, with 16 bases sitting between them. This CDR3 is built from 14 residues. Per the germline V gene, CDR1 is SQVTM and CDR2 is ANQGSEA. CDR3 sequence reads: CSVATGPRTGELFF. For the CDR3, the DNA is TGCAGCGTCGCAACAGGTCCCAGAACCGGGGAGCTGTTTTTT.

This clonotype has ten or more counts. The chain employs TRBV7-9 and TRBJ2-1, with 13 bases matching TRBD2. The CDR3 runs 22 residues. Germline values: CDR1 SEHNR, CDR2 FQNEAQ (reference sequence). The ends lost 3 bases at V and 0 bases at J; junction bases unmatched: 17. This chain's CDR3 is CASSFKVPSGTSGTRSYNEQFF. For the CDR3, the DNA is TGTGCCAGCAGCTTTAAAGTCCCCTCGGGGACTAGCGGGACACGCTCCTACAATGAGCAGTTCTTC.

In its sample, this clonotype was seen many times. The CDR3 here is CAWGQGADTQYF. The CDR3 DNA sequence: TGTGCCTGGGGCCAAGGCGCAGATACGCAGTATTTT. The V gene is TRBV30, the J gene TRBJ2-3; D is ambiguous. The CDR3 contains 12 residues. Germline-derived CDR1 and CDR2 are GTSNPN and SVGIG (reference sequence). Deletions cut 5 bases from V and 4 bases from J, with 10 bases between.

Judged by abundance, this clonotype is medium-sized. J is TRBJ2-3 and V is TRBV7-9; D tentatively fits TRBD1 or TRBD2 (5 bases each). CDR1 SEHNR and CDR2 FQNEAQ come from the germline V gene (reference sequence). The CDR3 spans 13 residues. Between the trimmed V and J ends, which lost 5 bases and 13 bases, there was a span of 19 bases. The CDR3 loop is CASSPDVGTEEYF. The CDR3 DNA is TGTGCCAGCAGCCCCGACGTCGGGACCGAGGAGTATTTT.

The sample holds a few counts of this clonotype. The chain carries TRBV28 and TRBJ2-7, with TRBD2 matching over 8 bases. Germline V lookup: CDR1 MDHEN, CDR2 SYDVKM. Losses at the gene ends were 5 bases for V and 5 bases for J; bases not matched to a gene: 11. This CDR3 is built from 15 residues. The CDR3 sequence: CASSPSGTRSNEQYF. Here the CDR3 DNA reads TGTGCCAGCAGTCCTTCCGGGACTAGATCGAACGAGCAGTACTTC.

The table lists this clonotype with many counts. V and J are TRBV7-3 and TRBJ1-1; maybe TRBD1 (5 bases). The CDR3 has 14 residues. Germline lookup yields CDR1 SGHTA and CDR2 FQGTGA. V shed 3 bases and J shed 3 bases, with 11 bases lying between them. In nucleotides, the CDR3 is TGTGCCAGCAGCTTGCGCCAGGGATACACTGAAGCTTTCTTT. It translates to CASSLRQGYTEAFF.

This clonotype has ten or more counts. J is TRBJ1-4 and V is TRBV27; D possibly corresponds to TRBD1 (5 bases). Trimming cost V 5 bases and J 12 bases, with 13 bases left between them. Germline V gene data show CDR1 as MNHEY and CDR2 as SMNVEV (reference sequence). The CDR3 runs to 12 residues. The chain's CDR3 is CASSTHWGELFF. CDR3 DNA sequence: TGTGCCAGCAGTACACACTGGGGGGAACTGTTTTTT.

This clonotype has ten or more counts. CDR3 amino acids: CASSPVVGTEAFF. The CDR3 bases are TGTGCCAGCTCACCGGTTGTAGGGACTGAAGCTTTCTTT. The V and J genes are TRBV18 and TRBJ1-1; D not resolved. This CDR3 comprises 13 residues. The germline CDR1 and CDR2 sequences are KGHSH and LQKENI. Trimming removed 3 bases from V and 5 bases from J, with 10 bases in between.

The V gene is TRBV9, the J gene TRBJ1-2; TRBD1 matches 8 bases. V was clipped by 2 bases and J by 4 bases; unmatched bases: 10. The CDR3 is made up of 16 amino acids. Looked up from germline, CDR1 is SGDLS and CDR2 is YYNGEE. CDR3 in DNA: TGTGCCAGCAGCGTCCTTGGAGGGCAGGGGGCCTATGGCTACACCTTC. It encodes CASSVLGGQGAYGYTF.

V and J are TRBV7-9 and TRBJ2-7, with 9 bases identical to TRBD2. Trimming at V came to 0 bases and at J to 3 bases, leaving 6 bases not matched to a gene. The CDR3 is 16 amino acids. Germline CDR1 and CDR2: SEHNR and FQNEAQ (reference sequence). In DNA form, the CDR3 reads TGTGCCAGCAGCTTAGCTAGCGGGAGTGGGTTCTACGAGCAGTACTTC. As protein: CASSLASGSGFYEQYF.

By sample share, this clonotype is medium-sized. V is TRBV7-2 and J is TRBJ2-7; no firm D call. The germline CDR1 and CDR2 sequences are SGHTA and FQGNSA. V was pared by 3 bases and J by 0 bases, with 3 bases between. This CDR3 region has 12 residues. Here the CDR3 DNA reads TGTGCCAGCAGCTTGAGCTCCTACGAGCAGTACTTC. It codes for CASSLSSYEQYF. Based on the CDR3 plus reference TRBV7-2 and TRBJ2-7, the full variable domain is GAGVSQSPSNKVTEKGKDVELRCDPISGHTALYWYRQSLGQGLEFLIYFQGNSAPDKSGLPSDRFSAERTGGSVSTLTIQRTQQEDSAVYLCASSLSSYEQYFGPGTRLTVT.